The clone carrying this T cell receptor beta chain was counted ten times or more. Its antigen is unknown. This CDR3 contains 12 residues. Germline CDR1 and CDR2: MDHEN and SYDVKM. Each CDR3 protein gets one entry after TCRdb re-called the 5' RACE reads with MiXCR. Of around 590,000 distinct CDR3 sequences in the sample, approximately 13% were seen once. This record comes from a study of T cells after yellow fever vaccination. Broader study findings: Among all clonotypes, a small share was observed in both CD4 and CD8 compartments. Though it reached lower strength, the secondary response hit its peak faster, day 5 versus 15. After the booster, 96% of CD4 and around nine tenths of CD8 primary-response clones were re-detected.

V usage is TRBV28 and J usage is TRBJ1-5, with no clear D. The specimen was PBMCs, collected on the day of the yellow fever booster vaccination. This sequence was found in a young man who received the YFV17D yellow fever vaccine. CDR3 sequence (DNA): TGTGCTTCGGGAGATAGCAATCAGCCCCAGCATTTT. Its protein product is CASGDSNQPQHF.